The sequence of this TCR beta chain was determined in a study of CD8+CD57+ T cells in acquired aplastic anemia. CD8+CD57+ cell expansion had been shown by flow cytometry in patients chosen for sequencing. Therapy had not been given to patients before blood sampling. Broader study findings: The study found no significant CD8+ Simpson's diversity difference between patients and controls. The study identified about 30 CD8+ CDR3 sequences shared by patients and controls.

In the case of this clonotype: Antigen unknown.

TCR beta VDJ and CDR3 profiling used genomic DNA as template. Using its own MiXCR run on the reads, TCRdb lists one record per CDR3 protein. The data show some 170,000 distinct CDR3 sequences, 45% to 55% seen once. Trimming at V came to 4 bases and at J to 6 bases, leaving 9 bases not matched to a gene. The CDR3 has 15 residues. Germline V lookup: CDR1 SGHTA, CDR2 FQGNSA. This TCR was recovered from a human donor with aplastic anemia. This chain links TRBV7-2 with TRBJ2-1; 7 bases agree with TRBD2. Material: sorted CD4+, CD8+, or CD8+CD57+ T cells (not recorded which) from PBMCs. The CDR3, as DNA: TGTGCCAGCAGCTCGATCAAGCGGGACGTCAATGAGCAGTTCTTC. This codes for CASSSIKRDVNEQFF.